The rows below give T cell receptor beta chains drawn from one sample of a study of blood T cell repertoires in COVID-19. Here immunoSEQ multiplex PCR was the method, and the copy in TCRdb shows in-frame clones only, minus some. The profile covers roughly 120,000 clones, with approximately 80% appearing a single time and about 2.7% taken by the ten largest. Sequenced sample: peripheral blood. Every receptor here comes from a man aged 45-65 years with acute or convalescent COVID-19. CDR3s include the opening cysteine and the closing phenylalanine or tryptophan. The D gene is left open where the match is weak. Where a row states a size, it is once, few, many or the class of an expanded clone; other rows omit it.

D	length	J	size	V	DNA	CDR3
TRBD2	14	TRBJ2-1	.	TRBV5-6	TGTGCCAGCAGCTCACTAGCGGGAGTCGATGAGCAGTTCTTC	CASSSLAGVDEQFF
.	17	TRBJ1-1	once	TRBV4-1	TGCGCCAGCAGCCAAGATCGTCCCGGGACACGGAACACTGAAGCTTTCTTT	CASSQDRPGTRNTEAFF
TRBD2	15	TRBJ2-2	.	TRBV7-2	TGTGCCAGAAGGACTAGCGGGGGAGACACCGGGGAGCTGTTTTTT	CARRTSGGDTGELFF
.	16	TRBJ1-5	few	TRBV28	TGTGCCAGCAGTTTTTTAGCGGGGGACGCTAATCAGCCCCAGCATTTT	CASSFLAGDANQPQHF
TRBD1	16	TRBJ2-7	few	TRBV7-8	TGTGCCAGCAGCTCTACAGGGGGCCTACCCTCCTACGAGCAGTACTTC	CASSSTGGLPSYEQYF
TRBD2	16	TRBJ2-3	.	TRBV5-1	TGCGCCAGCAGAAGTAATCCAGCGGGGGGCACAGATACGCAGTATTTT	CASRSNPAGGTDTQYF
TRBD2	19	TRBJ2-7	.	TRBV5-4	TGTGCCAGCAGCTTGGAAGTAGCGGGGGACACCACCCTGGCCTACGAGCAGTACTTC	CASSLEVAGDTTLAYEQYF
.	13	TRBJ1-2	.	TRBV6-5	TGTGCCAGCAGCCCCAACACGGGGAGTGGCTACACCTTC	CASSPNTGSGYTF
.	13	TRBJ2-7	once	TRBV3-1/TRBV3-2	TGTGCCAGCAGCCAAGATAGAGGATACGAGCAGTACTTC	CASSQDRGYEQYF
TRBD2	15	TRBJ2-7	.	TRBV6-2/TRBV6-3	TGTGCCAGCAGCCTCGGACTAGCGGGGGGCTACGAGCAGTACTTC	CASSLGLAGGYEQYF
.	14	TRBJ1-2	few	TRBV3-1/TRBV3-2	TGTGCCAGCAGCCAAGAGGGGCAAGACTATGGCTACACCTTC	CASSQEGQDYGYTF
.	17	TRBJ2-5	.	TRBV2	TGTGCCAGCAGGAGAGCCCTAATAGCGAGAGTACAGGAGACCCAGTACTTC	CASRRALIARVQETQYF
.	12	TRBJ2-2	.	TRBV7-3	TGTGCCAGCAGTCTACCAGGGGGGGAGCTGTTTTTT	CASSLPGGELFF
TRBD2	19	TRBJ2-2	.	TRBV18	TGTGCCAGCTCACCACCACGGACTAGCGGGAGTAAAACAACCGGGGAGCTGTTTTTT	CASSPPRTSGSKTTGELFF
TRBD2	15	TRBJ2-7	.	TRBV7-9	TGTGCCAGCACCTCCGGGGGGTGGTATTCCTACGAGCAGTACTTC	CASTSGGWYSYEQYF
.	13	TRBJ2-5	.	TRBV2	TGTGCCAGCAGTGACAGCGAATTAGAGACCCAGTACTTC	CASSDSELETQYF